This T cell receptor beta chain emerged from a study of OX40 agonist ivuxolimab in advanced cancers. From germline, CDR1 is MDHEN and CDR2 SYDVKM. V lost 11 bases to trimming and J lost 2 bases; unmatched junction nucleotides: 9. The CDR3 sequence is 13 residues long. Some clones are missing from TCRdb's copy, which holds only in-frame ones; the method was immunoSEQ multiplex PCR. Among 50,000 to 60,000 clones listed, around 87% were seen once. Systemic immunosuppression or autoimmune disease history was grounds to exclude patients. This sample comprised CD4+ or CD8+ T cells sorted from blood, obtained in a trial of the OX40 agonist ivuxolimab. The receptor comes from an adult with an advanced solid tumor such as melanoma, head and neck, liver or kidney cancer. V is TRBV28 and J is TRBJ2-7; 7 bases fit TRBD1. The CDR3 DNA sequence: TGTGCCGCTTCCCTGGACAGGCCCTACGAGCAGTACTTC. Translation: CAASLDRPYEQYF.